This T cell receptor (beta chain) is drawn from a study of T-cell reconstitution after alpha-beta-depleted transplantation in children. This clonotype was seen ten or more times. Its matching antigen is unknown. Whole-study results and caveats: Several patients had high TCRbeta diversity at day 60; it came from surviving recipient T cells and thymic progenitors. At the one-year point after transplant, T-cell counts and TCRbeta diversity were found to come mostly from T cells that had been newly produced. Expanded graft clones numbering several hundred reportedly gave rise to alpha-beta T cells about two months after transplant.

Germline values: CDR1 SQVTM, CDR2 ANQGSEA. The CDR3 contains 13 residues. Deletions cut 0 bases from V and 4 bases from J, with 9 bases between. Library preparation (for TCRbeta) was performed with unique molecular identifiers. MiXCR, applied by TCRdb to the PCR reads, yields one record per CDR3 protein. The sample carries around 700,000 distinct CDR3 sequences, roughly 14% recorded once. This receptor was obtained from a girl aged 2-10 years with congenital amegakaryocytic thrombocytopenia, due to receive a stem cell transplant. Material: PBMCs, obtained before TCRalphabeta/CD19-depleted stem cell transplant. This chain connects TRBV29-1 to TRBJ2-5; D may be TRBD1 (6 bases). Written as DNA, the CDR3 is TGCAGCGTTGAAGAAACAGGGTCAGAGACCCAGTACTTC. It yields the protein CSVEETGSETQYF.